This T cell receptor (beta chain) emerged from a study of cytomegalovirus exposure and HLA in healthy donors (dated by TCRdb to about 2017). Study-wide context: According to an earlier analysis of several hundred of the donors, about 179 million T cells yielded 100 million or so unique TCR beta sequences and approximately 280 Gb of sequence data. A later genetic analysis took genome-wide SNP genotypes for about 60% of the roughly 670 donors and used that subset as a discovery cohort. Rather than drawing on any new phenotypic data, the later analysis identified candidate immune exposures from TCR beta sequences and the way those sequences occurred across donors. HLA typing included class I and class II loci at four-digit resolution. The number of typed donors differed by locus: about 620-640 for A, B, C, DRB1 and DQB1; approximately 520 for DQA1; approximately 600 for DPA1; and roughly 470 for DPB1. The genetic ancestry cluster associated with self-reported Caucasian donors included 81% of the roughly 410 genotyped donors. Besides the first cohort of more than 650 subjects, a separate validation cohort made up of 120 or so different subjects was used. An early release covering around 630 HLA-typed donors comprised 250 to 350 gigabases of sequencing data and tens of millions of unique TCR sequences. To decide whether each TCR beta V gene segment behaved as functional or pseudogenic, an earlier analysis of 587 of the donors relied on high-throughput TCR beta sequencing. To study patterns of TCR occurrence, a later analysis re-analyzed previously published TCR beta repertoires from several hundred donors and added high-resolution HLA genotyping. Among 300 to 500 genotyped donors of the cohort, an average of around 250,000 unique TCR beta nucleotide sequences was sequenced per donor, of which about 18% were non-productive. The T cell repertoires of 666 subjects were profiled by immunosequencing and related to cytomegalovirus serostatus. Every discovery cohort repertoire had been produced on one sequencing platform. Donor age, sex, ethnicity and CMV serostatus were compiled together with the repertoire data. To predict cytomegalovirus infection status, the study brought together high-throughput TCR immunosequencing, statistical association of individual TCRs with disease status, and machine learning. The study was designed to test whether signatures of past pathogen exposure could be identified by cataloging public T cell receptors. Roughly five DR-DQ haplotypes were treated as single units for association and clustering because of strong linkage in the cohort. Points the paper makes about the study in general: A further reported finding was that TCR beta sequences accurately predicted the HLA-A and HLA-B alleles for most subjects in the first cohort. A cluster of highly shared sequence variants was judged likely to be a technical artifact of the sequencing pipeline. Only TCR beta chains were sequenced in this cohort, and the absence of alpha or paired-chain data limited detectable features. According to a later analysis, most CMV-associated TCR beta chains appeared to be HLA-restricted, and the HLA associations seemed to be driven largely by CMV exposure. An earlier analysis of approximately 600 of the donors showed that most TCR beta V segments appeared in productive rearrangements either about 87% or about 30% of the time, which broadly matched IMGT annotations. In a later genetic analysis, a missense DCLRE1C variant was associated with V-gene and J-gene trimming of TCR beta chains, and the association was replicated in an independent cohort. Most TCR sequences were seen in very few donors, while some public TCRs were found in many individuals. The presence/absence analyses assumed that sequencing depth was roughly uniform across donors, and that assumption may not be true. CMV serostatus was the only immune exposure information available for the cohort. In a later analysis, TCR association rates were found to vary across HLA loci, with the most associated TCRs seen for DRB1 alleles and the fewest for HLA-C alleles. The study listed 164 TCR beta chains as associated with cytomegalovirus. A later genetic analysis reported fewer N-insertions in productive TCRs among donors in an Asian-associated ancestry cluster than the approximately 670-donor mean. In a later analysis, around 17,000 TCR beta sequences were associated with specific HLA alleles at a false discovery rate of 0.05. Some IMGT-functional V segments, including TRBV6-2 and TRBV6-3, could not be distinguished by the 87-base-pair reads and were therefore excluded. The authors suggested that the approach could potentially be generalized to other disease states and immunological phenotypes. Linkage disequilibrium might explain the correlated functional status among segregating V segments, but an unknown experimental factor could not be excluded. In both the original and validation cohorts, the classifier was reported to diagnose cytomegalovirus status with high specificity and sensitivity. HLA typing was unavailable for some donors at each locus, so association tests used only the typed subset. In a later analysis, several top co-occurrence clusters were reported to appear linked to parvovirus B19, influenza, CMV and Epstein-Barr virus. Strong co-occurrence of HLA alleles, especially DR and DQ, made assigning TCR associations to individual alleles difficult. Compared with equally common non-associated chains, HLA-associated TCR beta chains in a later analysis were more clonally expanded and had lower generation probabilities. Approximately 18 rarely observed V segments, including chromosome 9 orphons, were excluded from the earlier analysis of several hundred of the donors because counts were too low. Three of the identified cytomegalovirus-associated TCR beta chains were confirmed in vitro to be specific for cytomegalovirus antigens.

This clone was seen a handful of times. There is no known antigen for this receptor. Nothing much larger sits one base from this clone, and base qualities are not available. CDR1 and CDR2 (ENHRY, SYGVKD) derive from the germline V gene. The CDR3 starts with the cysteine, ends with the phenylalanine, and has 15 residues. The DNA shown is the 45-base CDR3, in frame from base 1. V sheds 8 bases and J sheds 1 base, leaving 14 bases between their ends. The cohort was made up of 500 to 850 healthy bone marrow donors. At the time of sampling, every cohort member was nominally healthy, though immune exposures that went unrecorded were likely present. The donor was CMV seronegative and belonged to the group of 320 or so seronegative cohort members. Every donor gave a peripheral blood sample, and the peripheral blood mononuclear cells from that sample were used for TCR beta sequencing. Genomic DNA was extracted from the blood cell samples with the Qiagen DNeasy Blood Extraction Kit.

Receptor libraries were prepared by the immunoSEQ multiplex PCR assay. For the multiplex PCR, a mixture combining 60 forward primers for TCR Vbeta segments and 13 reverse primers for TCR Jbeta segments was used. The CDR3 region of rearranged TCR beta genes was amplified from genomic DNA with a multiplex PCR assay. The Illumina HiSeq System was used to sequence the amplified TCR beta libraries as 87-base-pair reads. Regarding the original processing steps: In a later analysis, some 80 million unique TCR beta chains were counted across the approximately 670 repertoires, and approximately 11 million of these chains were shared by at least two donors. A nearest-neighbor algorithm error-corrected the raw reads and collapsed the reads into unique sequences, merging closely related sequences to remove PCR and sequencing errors. V, D and J gene segments were assigned by aligning CDR3 sequences to IMGT reference sequences. For a sequence to be retained, a match of at least six nucleotides was required to both a V gene segment and a J gene segment. A rearrangement counted as productive if the CDR3 had no stop codons and remained in frame with V and J, and every other rearrangement counted as non-productive. CDR3 was defined according to IMGT convention as the region running from the second conserved V-encoded cysteine to the conserved J-encoded phenylalanine. The earlier analysis of about 590 of the donors excluded sequences that lacked an unambiguous match to a single V gene segment. In an earlier analysis of several hundred of the donors, V segments were called functional above 56.7% productive rearrangements and were called segregating when the between-donor standard deviation exceeded 5%. A statistical classification framework was built to diagnose cytomegalovirus status from the catalog of TCR beta chain sequences. A later analysis assigned V and J genes by comparing TCR nucleotide sequences with IMGT/GENE-DB human TR gene sequences. A later analysis assigned CDR3 sequences and most-parsimonious VDJ recombination scenarios with the TCRdist pipeline. In a later analysis, each TCR beta chain was defined by its CDR3 amino acid sequence together with its V-gene family, and reads without a unique V-gene family were excluded. As a way to deal with suspected cross-contamination and a sequencing artifact, a later analysis dropped 640 or so nucleotide sequences that were highly shared and had low generation probability. For each public chain, a later analysis derived a clonal expansion index from normalized ranks of inferred template counts within each repertoire. A later analysis computed generation probabilities with a VDJ recombination model fitted to out-of-frame rearrangements, and checked the results against IGoR. A later analysis scored TCR-TCR, TCR-HLA and TCR-CMV co-occurrence with hypergeometric tests, applying a repertoire-size bias correction to TCR pairs. A later analysis estimated false discovery rates by permuting HLA or CMV assignments 20 times. A later analysis grouped co-occurring TCRs with DBSCAN, adding TCRdist sequence similarity when clustering within HLA-allele-positive subsets. Co-occurrence clustering excluded repertoires with fewer than 30,000 or more than 120,000 public chains, plus five with anomalous nucleotide sharing. In its TCRdb copy, this immuneACCESS table keeps in-frame sequences only and misses some clones. Where compared with another copy, unresolved V genes explain less than half of these, and the others have no known cause. V, J and clone size reflect that table, while D and trimming were determined from the DNA. This sample holds under 200,000 clones; roughly four fifths were observed only once. Under 2% of the sample goes to the ten largest clones.

The source of this sequence is a man aged 25 to 45 in good health and CMV-seronegative. The sequencing input was PBMCs. The V gene is TRBV10-3 and the J gene is TRBJ2-2, with the D gene not clear enough to name. The CDR3 protein sequence reads: CAIEDLKQNTGELFF. The DNA sequence is as follows: TGTGCCATCGAAGACTTAAAGCAGAACACCGGGGAGCTGTTTTTT.